This TCR beta chain was captured in a study of T-cell reconstitution after alpha-beta-depleted transplantation in children. The V gene lost 7 bases and the J gene lost 3 bases, with 19 bases spanning the gap. Germline V gene lookup returns CDR1 DFQATT and CDR2 SNEGSKA (reference sequence). The CDR3 is 15 residues long. Unique molecular identifiers tagged the TCRbeta library. TCRdb called the PCR reads again in MiXCR, with one record for every CDR3 protein. The sample carries roughly 300,000 distinct CDR3 sequences, 9.5% to 10% recorded once. The sequences come from PBMCs from the stem cell graft donor, collected from the stem cell graft. The rearrangement uses TRBV20-1 and TRBJ1-3; D is perhaps TRBD1 (6 bases). The source is a human donor who donated a stem cell graft to a child with SCID. CDR3 sequence: CSVPGGGQFGNTIYF. DNA for the CDR3: TGCAGTGTCCCCGGAGGGGGGCAGTTTGGAAACACCATATATTTT.